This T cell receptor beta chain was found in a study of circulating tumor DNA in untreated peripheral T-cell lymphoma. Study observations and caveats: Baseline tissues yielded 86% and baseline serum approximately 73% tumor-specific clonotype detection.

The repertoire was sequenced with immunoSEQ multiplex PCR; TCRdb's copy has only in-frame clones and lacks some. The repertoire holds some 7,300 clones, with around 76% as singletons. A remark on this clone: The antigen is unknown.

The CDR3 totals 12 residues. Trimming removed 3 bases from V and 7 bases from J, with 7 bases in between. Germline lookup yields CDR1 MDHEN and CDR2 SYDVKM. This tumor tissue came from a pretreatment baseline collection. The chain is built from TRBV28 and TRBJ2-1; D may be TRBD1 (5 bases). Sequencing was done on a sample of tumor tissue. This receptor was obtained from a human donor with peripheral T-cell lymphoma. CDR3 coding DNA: TGTGCCAGCAGTTTGAACAGGAATGAGCAGTTCTTC. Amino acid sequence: CASSLNRNEQFF.